These 17 T cell receptor beta chains came from one sample sequenced in a study of regulatory T cells in long-lasting Graves disease. As to time point: newly diagnosed GD, antithyroid drugs for less than 3 months. The TCR library used RNA extracted from PBMCs. To make TCR beta libraries, researchers used iRepertoire HTBI primers and Arm-PCR of CDR3 regions. In TCRdb, the multiplex PCR reads were re-called with MiXCR into one record per CDR3 protein. The sample holds approximately 480,000 distinct CDR3 sequences; around 15% are singletons and the top ten take 12%. The same specimen was also included in a second study, on T cells in Graves' hyperthyroidism and ophthalmopathy.

Sequencing was performed on peripheral blood mononuclear cells (PBMCs), taken at new diagnosis, from a patient treated with antithyroid drugs. These receptor sequences come from a man aged 35-49 years with Graves disease.

This chain connects TRBV6-5 to TRBJ2-7; weak D call: TRBD2 (5 bases). Trimming stripped 3 bases from V and 5 bases from J, with 11 bases between. This CDR3 is 13 amino acids long. CDR1 is MNHEY and CDR2 is SVGAGI in the germline V gene. The CDR3 reads CASSYSSGNEQYF. The DNA of the CDR3 is TGTGCCAGCAGTTATTCGTCCGGGAACGAGCAGTACTTC.

The genes are TRBV9 and TRBJ2-5; 7 nucleotides match TRBD2. V shed 3 bases and J 0 bases; nucleotides not matched to a gene: 5. Germline CDR1 and CDR2: SGDLS and YYNGEE. CDR3 length: 15 residues. The CDR3 protein is CASSGQAGYQETQYF. DNA of the CDR3: TGTGCCAGCAGCGGGCAAGCGGGATACCAAGAGACCCAGTACTTC.

This clonotype was detected only a few times. This sequence joins TRBV29-1 and TRBJ1-5, with no clear D. Between the trimmed V and J ends, which lost 4 bases and 11 bases, there was a span of 21 bases. Germline V lookup: CDR1 SQVTM, CDR2 ANQGSEA. CDR3 length equals 14 residues. This CDR3 is CSVVEGSQSSAQHF. CDR3 nucleotides: TGCAGCGTTGTCGAGGGTTCCCAATCATCAGCCCAGCATTTT.

This rearrangement joins TRBV10-3 to TRBJ2-1; TRBD1 is a possible D gene (6 bases). Trimming pared 6 bases from V and 5 bases from J, leaving 11 bases between. Germline V CDR1 and CDR2: ENHRY, SYGVKD. This CDR3 is 13 amino acids long. CDR3 nucleotide sequence: TGTGCCATCAGGGGGACAACCGACAATGAGCAGTTCTTC. Translated: CAIRGTTDNEQFF.

This chain connects TRBV7-2 to TRBJ1-1; D not certain. The CDR3 has 13 residues. V was cut by 1 base and J by 10 bases, with 13 bases left in between. The germline V gene encodes CDR1 SGHTA and CDR2 FQGNSA. This chain's CDR3 is CASSLGSGWAAFF. The CDR3 nucleotides are TGTGCCAGCAGCTTAGGTTCAGGTTGGGCAGCTTTCTTT. The full variable domain, in which reference TRBV7-2 and TRBJ1-1 provide the parts outside the CDR3, is GAGVSQSPSNKVTEKGKDVELRCDPISGHTALYWYRQSLGQGLEFLIYFQGNSAPDKSGLPSDRFSAERTGGSVSTLTIQRTQQEDSAVYLCASSLGSGWAAFFGQGTRLTVV.

The chain carries TRBV7-2 and TRBJ2-1; 9 bases are a match to TRBD2. After removal of 1 base from V and 0 bases from J, the junction contained 7 bases not matched to a gene. Germline values: CDR1 SGHTA, CDR2 FQGNSA. This CDR3 is built from 18 residues. The CDR3 reads CASSLGSGRLSSYNEQFF. CDR3 sequence (DNA): TGTGCCAGCAGCTTAGGGAGCGGGAGGCTGAGCTCCTACAATGAGCAGTTCTTC.

About this clonotype itself: Just one base apart from a much larger clone, this may be a read error. CDR3 protein: CSARYTAGDSNQPQHF. CDR3 DNA sequence: TGCAGTGCTAGATATACGGCAGGAGATAGCAATCAGCCCCAGCATTTT. The V and J genes are TRBV20-1 and TRBJ1-5; unclear D gene. V lost 2 bases and J 0 bases, leaving 14 bases between the germline ends. Germline lookup yields CDR1 DFQATT and CDR2 SNEGSKA (reference sequence). There are 16 residues in the CDR3.

This clonotype showed up many times. The chain has TRBV12-3 or TRBV12-4 and TRBJ1-1, with D maybe TRBD1 (5 bases). The length of the CDR3 is 18 residues. Trimming stripped 6 bases from V and 2 bases from J, with 25 bases between. The CDR3 nucleotides are TGTGCCAGCAGCCCAGACAGTTTCCCCTCTCGGAGTAACACTGAAGCTTTCTTT. Translation: CASSPDSFPSRSNTEAFF.

This clonotype appeared a few times. The rearrangement joins TRBV29-1 to TRBJ1-1; 9 bases align to TRBD1. The trim removed 7 bases at V and 4 bases at J, leaving 13 bases unmatched. The CDR3 sequence is 15 residues long. Germline V gene data show CDR1 as SQVTM and CDR2 as ANQGSEA. CDR3 amino acids: CSAIQGAVGGTEAFF. CDR3 sequence (DNA): TGCAGCGCCATACAGGGGGCCGTGGGGGGCACTGAAGCTTTCTTT.

This clonotype was counted only a few times. V is TRBV7-9 and J is TRBJ2-7; TRBD1 aligns across 9 bases. CDR1 is SEHNR, CDR2 FQNEAQ, per germline (reference sequence). The CDR3 runs 15 residues. J lost 5 bases, V lost 5 bases, and 10 bases had no gene match. CDR3 amino acids: CASSLDRDRDDEQYF. The CDR3 DNA sequence: TGTGCCAGCAGCCTTGACCGGGACAGGGACGACGAGCAGTACTTC.

There are many counts of this clonotype. The rearrangement links TRBV5-1 to TRBJ2-1; 7 nucleotides line up with TRBD1. Germline V lookup: CDR1 SGHRS, CDR2 YFSETQ. This CDR3 region has 15 residues. The J segment lost 1 base and the V segment lost 1 base, leaving 2 bases of the junction unmatched. CDR3 DNA sequence: TGCGCCAGCAGCTTGAGACAGGGATCCTACAATGAGCAGTTCTTC. This codes for CASSLRQGSYNEQFF. Full variable domain (outside the CDR3, taken from reference TRBV5-1 and TRBJ2-1): KAGVTQTPRYLIKTRGQQVTLSCSPISGHRSVSWYQQTPGQGLQFLFEYFSETQRNKGNFPGRFSGRQFSNSRSEMNVSTLELGDSALYLCASSLRQGSYNEQFFGPGTRLTVL.

This clonotype was counted at least ten times. The chain links TRBV6-2 or TRBV6-3 to TRBJ2-7; 12 bases line up with TRBD2. This CDR3 comprises 15 residues. V lost 6 bases, J lost 4 bases, and 7 bases stayed unmatched. Germline V CDR1 and CDR2: MNHEY, SVGEGT. Here the CDR3 reads CASRATGTSGYEQYF. CDR3 nucleotides: TGTGCCAGCAGAGCGACCGGGACTAGCGGGTACGAGCAGTACTTC.

This clonotype was observed many times. The chain couples TRBV18 to TRBJ1-2; D possibly corresponds to TRBD1 (6 bases). Germline assignment: CDR1 KGHSH and CDR2 LQKENI. This CDR3 spans 14 amino acids. Trimming removed 1 base from V and 6 bases from J, with 12 bases in between. Written as DNA, the CDR3 is TGTGCCAGCTCACCACGGGGGCGCAAGGATGGCTACACCTTC. Its translation: CASSPRGRKDGYTF. Complete variable domain (other parts from reference TRBV18 and TRBJ1-2): NAGVMQNPRHLVRRRGQEARLRCSPMKGHSHVYWYRQLPEEGLKFMVYLQKENIIDESGMPKERFSAEFPKEGPSILRIQQVVRGDSAAYFCASSPRGRKDGYTFGSGTRLTVV.

This clonotype has just a few counts. A much larger clone differs from this one at a single base, so this may be a read error. In DNA, the CDR3 is TGCAGTGCTCTACAGGGGGCGGCAACAGATACGCAGTATTTT. It is translated as CSALQGAATDTQYF. The chain recombines TRBV20-1 with TRBJ2-3; TRBD1 agrees at 9 bases. This CDR3 comprises 14 residues. After removal of 5 bases from V and 3 bases from J, the junction contained 6 bases not matched to a gene. In germline, CDR1 is DFQATT, CDR2 SNEGSKA (reference sequence).

The gene calls are TRBV7-9 and TRBJ2-1; the match to TRBD2 covers 9 bases. The CDR3 has 15 amino acids. Losses at the gene ends were 5 bases for V and 6 bases for J; bases not matched to a gene: 8. CDR1 is SEHNR, CDR2 FQNEAQ, per germline (reference sequence). The CDR3 DNA sequence: TGTGCCAGCAGCAACGCAATAGCGGGAGTCAATGAGCAGTTCTTC. Translated, it gives CASSNAIAGVNEQFF. Full variable domain (remainder filled in from reference TRBV7-9 and TRBJ2-1): DTGVSQNPRHKITKRGQNVTFRCDPISEHNRLYWYRQTLGQGPEFLTYFQNEAQLEKSRLLSDRFSAERPKGSFSTLEIQRTEQGDSAMYLCASSNAIAGVNEQFFGPGTRLTVL.

This chain connects TRBV15 to TRBJ2-7; TRBD2 matches 11 bases. V dropped 5 bases and J dropped 2; count of bases not matched to a gene: 5. The CDR3 loop spans 15 amino acids. Per the germline V gene, CDR1 is LNHNV and CDR2 is YYDKDF (reference sequence). CDR3 amino acids: CATSAGTSGTYEQYF. Written as DNA, the CDR3 is TGTGCCACCAGCGCCGGGACTAGCGGTACCTACGAGCAGTACTTC.

This clonotype was detected many times. This chain uses TRBV2 with TRBJ2-1, with D hard to call. The CDR3 covers 14 residues. V lost 5 bases, J lost 6 bases, and 14 bases lay in between. CDR1 and CDR2 from the germline V gene are SNHLY and FYNNEI. Here the CDR3 reads CASSYSPGSNEQFF. Written as DNA, the CDR3 is TGTGCCAGCAGTTATAGCCCCGGGTCCAATGAGCAGTTCTTC.